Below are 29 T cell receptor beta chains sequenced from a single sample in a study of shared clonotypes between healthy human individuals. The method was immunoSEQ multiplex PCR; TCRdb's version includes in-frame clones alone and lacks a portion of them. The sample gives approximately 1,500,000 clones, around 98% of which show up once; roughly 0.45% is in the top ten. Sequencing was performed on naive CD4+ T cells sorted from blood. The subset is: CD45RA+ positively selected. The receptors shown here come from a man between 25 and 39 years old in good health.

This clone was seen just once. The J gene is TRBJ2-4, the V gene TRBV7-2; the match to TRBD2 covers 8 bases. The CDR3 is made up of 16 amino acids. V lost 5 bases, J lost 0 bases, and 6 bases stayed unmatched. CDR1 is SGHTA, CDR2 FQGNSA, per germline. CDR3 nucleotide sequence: TGTGCCAGCAGCGCCCGACTAGCGTTAGCCAAAAACATTCAGTACTTC. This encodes CASSARLALAKNIQYF.

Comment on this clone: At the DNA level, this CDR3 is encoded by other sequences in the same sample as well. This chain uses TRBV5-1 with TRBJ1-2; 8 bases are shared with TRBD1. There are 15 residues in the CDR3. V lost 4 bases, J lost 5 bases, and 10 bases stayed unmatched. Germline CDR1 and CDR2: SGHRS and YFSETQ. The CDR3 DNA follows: TGCGCCAGCAGCCCTGGGACAGGAGGCGCTTATGGCTACACCTTC. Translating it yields CASSPGTGGAYGYTF.

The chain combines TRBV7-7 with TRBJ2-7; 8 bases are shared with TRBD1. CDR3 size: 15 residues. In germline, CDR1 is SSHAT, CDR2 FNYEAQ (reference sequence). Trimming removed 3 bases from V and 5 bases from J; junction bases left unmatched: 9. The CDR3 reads CASSLFRTGFNEQYF. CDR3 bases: TGTGCCAGCAGCTTGTTCCGGACAGGGTTTAACGAGCAGTACTTC.

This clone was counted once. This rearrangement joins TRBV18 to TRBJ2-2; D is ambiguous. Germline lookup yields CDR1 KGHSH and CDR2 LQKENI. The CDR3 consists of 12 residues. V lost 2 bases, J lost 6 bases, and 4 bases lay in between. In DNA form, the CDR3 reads TGTGCCAGCTCACCATTCGCCGGGGAGCTGTTTTTT. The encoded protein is CASSPFAGELFF.

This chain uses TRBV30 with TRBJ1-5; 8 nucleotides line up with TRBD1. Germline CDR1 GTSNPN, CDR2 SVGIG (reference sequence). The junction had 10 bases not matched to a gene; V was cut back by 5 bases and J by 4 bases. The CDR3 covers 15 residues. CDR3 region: CAWYVLRQGNQPQHF. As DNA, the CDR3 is TGTGCCTGGTATGTCTTACGACAGGGGAATCAGCCCCAGCATTTT. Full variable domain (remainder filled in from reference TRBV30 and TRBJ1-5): SQTIHQWPATLVQPVGSPLSLECTVEGTSNPNLYWYRQAAGRGLQLLFYSVGIGQISSEVPQNLSASRPQDRQFILSSKKLLLSDSGFYLCAWYVLRQGNQPQHFGDGTRLSIL.

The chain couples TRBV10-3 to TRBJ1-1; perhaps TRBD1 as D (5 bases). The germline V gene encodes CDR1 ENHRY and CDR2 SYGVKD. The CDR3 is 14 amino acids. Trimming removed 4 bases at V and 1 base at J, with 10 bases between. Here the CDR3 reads CAISGQGQNTEAFF. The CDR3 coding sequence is TGTGCCATCAGTGGCCAAGGACAGAACACTGAAGCTTTCTTT.

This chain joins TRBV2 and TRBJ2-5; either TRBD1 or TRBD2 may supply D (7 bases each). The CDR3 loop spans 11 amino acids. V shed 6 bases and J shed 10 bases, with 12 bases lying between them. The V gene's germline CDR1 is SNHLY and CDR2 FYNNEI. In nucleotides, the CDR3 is TGTGCCAGCAGCCAGGGGGGGGACCAGTACTTC. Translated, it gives CASSQGGDQYF. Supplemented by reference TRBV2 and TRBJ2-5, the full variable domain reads EPEVTQTPSHQVTQMGQEVILRCVPISNHLYFYWYRQILGQKVEFLVSFYNNEISEKSEIFDDQFSVERPDGSNFTLKIRSTKLEDSAMYFCASSQGGDQYFGPGTRLLVL.

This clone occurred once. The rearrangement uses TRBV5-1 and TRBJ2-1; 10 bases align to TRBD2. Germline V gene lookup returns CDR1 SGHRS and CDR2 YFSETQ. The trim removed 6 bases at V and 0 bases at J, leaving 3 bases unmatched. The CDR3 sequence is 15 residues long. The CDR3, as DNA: TGCGCCAGCAAAACTAGCGGGACCTCCTACAATGAGCAGTTCTTC. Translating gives CASKTSGTSYNEQFF.

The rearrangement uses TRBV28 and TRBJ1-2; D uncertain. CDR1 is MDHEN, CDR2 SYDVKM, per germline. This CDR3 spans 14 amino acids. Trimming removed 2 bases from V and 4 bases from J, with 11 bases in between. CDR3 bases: TGTGCCAGCAGTTTAGGCGGTGGGGTCTATGGCTACACCTTC. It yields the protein CASSLGGGVYGYTF.

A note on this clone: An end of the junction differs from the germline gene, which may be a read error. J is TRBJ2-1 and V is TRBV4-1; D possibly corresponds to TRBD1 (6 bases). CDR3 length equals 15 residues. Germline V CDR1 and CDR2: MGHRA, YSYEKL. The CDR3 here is CASSDQGTLPTVRVF. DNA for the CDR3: TGCGCCAGCAGCGACCAGGGGACCCTACCAACCGTTCGTGTCTTC.

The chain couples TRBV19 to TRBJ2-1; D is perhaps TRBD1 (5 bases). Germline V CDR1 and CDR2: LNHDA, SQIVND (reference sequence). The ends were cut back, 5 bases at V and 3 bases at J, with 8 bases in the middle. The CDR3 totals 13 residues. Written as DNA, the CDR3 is TGTGCCAGTAGTCAAGGGGTCTACAATGAGCAGTTCTTC. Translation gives CASSQGVYNEQFF.

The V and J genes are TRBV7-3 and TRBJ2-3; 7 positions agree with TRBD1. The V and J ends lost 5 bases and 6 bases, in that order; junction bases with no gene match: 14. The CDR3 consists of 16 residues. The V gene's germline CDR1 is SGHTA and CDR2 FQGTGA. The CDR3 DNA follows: TGTGCCAGCAGCCGGACAGGACCTACCACTGAGGATACGCAGTATTTT. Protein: CASSRTGPTTEDTQYF.

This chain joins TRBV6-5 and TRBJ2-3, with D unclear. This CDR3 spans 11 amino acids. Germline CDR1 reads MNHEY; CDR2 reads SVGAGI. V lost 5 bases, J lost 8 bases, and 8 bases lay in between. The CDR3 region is CASSTLGTQYF. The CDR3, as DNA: TGTGCCAGCAGTACTCTGGGTACGCAGTATTTT.

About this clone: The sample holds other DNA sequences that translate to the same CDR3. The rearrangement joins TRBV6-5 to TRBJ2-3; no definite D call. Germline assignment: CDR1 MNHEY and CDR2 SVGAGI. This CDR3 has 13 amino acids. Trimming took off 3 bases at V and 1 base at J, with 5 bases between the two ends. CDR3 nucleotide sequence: TGTGCCAGCAGTTATCTTGGCACAGATACGCAGTATTTT. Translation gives CASSYLGTDTQYF.

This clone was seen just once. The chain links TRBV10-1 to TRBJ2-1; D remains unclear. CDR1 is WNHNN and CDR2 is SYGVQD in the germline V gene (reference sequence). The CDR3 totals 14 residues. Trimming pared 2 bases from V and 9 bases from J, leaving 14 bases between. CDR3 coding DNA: TGCGCCAGCAGTGAGGGAAAGCCTCTTCGTGAGCAGTTCTTC. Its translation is CASSEGKPLREQFF.

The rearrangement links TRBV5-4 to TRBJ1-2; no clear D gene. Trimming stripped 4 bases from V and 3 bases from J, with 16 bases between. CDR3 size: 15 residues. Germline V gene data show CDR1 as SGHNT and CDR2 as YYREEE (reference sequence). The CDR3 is CASSRLFTVYYGYTF. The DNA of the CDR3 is TGTGCCAGCAGCCGTCTATTCACTGTATACTATGGCTACACCTTC.

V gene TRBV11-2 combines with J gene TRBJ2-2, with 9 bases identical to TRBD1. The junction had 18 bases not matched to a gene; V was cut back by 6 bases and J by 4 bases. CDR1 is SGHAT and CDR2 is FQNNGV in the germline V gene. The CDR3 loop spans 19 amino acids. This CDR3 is CASSHYRGRGSGVTGELFF. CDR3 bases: TGTGCCAGCAGTCATTACAGGGGGCGCGGTTCCGGGGTCACCGGGGAGCTGTTTTTT.

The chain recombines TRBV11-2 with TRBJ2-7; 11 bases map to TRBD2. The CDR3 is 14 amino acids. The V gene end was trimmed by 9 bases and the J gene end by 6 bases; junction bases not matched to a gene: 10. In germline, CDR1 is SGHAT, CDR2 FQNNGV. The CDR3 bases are TGTGCCAGTAGCCCTAGCGGGAGGACCTGCGAGCAGTACTTC. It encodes CASSPSGRTCEQYF.

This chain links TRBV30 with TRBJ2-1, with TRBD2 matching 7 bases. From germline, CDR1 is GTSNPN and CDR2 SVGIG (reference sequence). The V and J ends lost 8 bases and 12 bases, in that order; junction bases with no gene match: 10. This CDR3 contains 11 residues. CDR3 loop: CARGAGVAQFF. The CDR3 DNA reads TGTGCCCGAGGGGCGGGAGTTGCGCAGTTCTTC.

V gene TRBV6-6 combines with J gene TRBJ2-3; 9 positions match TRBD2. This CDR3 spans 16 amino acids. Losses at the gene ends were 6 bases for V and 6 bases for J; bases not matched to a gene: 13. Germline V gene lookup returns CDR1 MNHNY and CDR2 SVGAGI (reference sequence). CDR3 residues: CASSPVTGLALDTQYF. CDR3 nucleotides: TGTGCCAGCAGCCCTGTCACGGGACTAGCATTGGATACGCAGTATTTT.

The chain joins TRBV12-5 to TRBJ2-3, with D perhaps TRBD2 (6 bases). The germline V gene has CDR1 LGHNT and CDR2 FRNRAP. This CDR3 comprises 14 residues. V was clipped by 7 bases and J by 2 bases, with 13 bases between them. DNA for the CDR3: TGTGCTAGTGCGGGGGACCAGAACACAGATACGCAGTATTTT. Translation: CASAGDQNTDTQYF. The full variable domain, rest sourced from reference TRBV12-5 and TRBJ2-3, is DARVTQTPRHKVTEMGQEVTMRCQPILGHNTVFWYRQTMMQGLELLAYFRNRAPLDDSGMPKDRFSAEMPDATLATLKIQPSEPRDSAVYFCASAGDQNTDTQYFGPGTRLTVL.

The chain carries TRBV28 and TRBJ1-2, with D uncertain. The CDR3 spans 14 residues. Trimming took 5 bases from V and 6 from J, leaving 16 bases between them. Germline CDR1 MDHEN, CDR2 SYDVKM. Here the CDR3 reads CASSLGRRSHGYTF. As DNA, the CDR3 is TGTGCCAGCAGTCTAGGGAGGAGGTCTCATGGCTACACCTTC.

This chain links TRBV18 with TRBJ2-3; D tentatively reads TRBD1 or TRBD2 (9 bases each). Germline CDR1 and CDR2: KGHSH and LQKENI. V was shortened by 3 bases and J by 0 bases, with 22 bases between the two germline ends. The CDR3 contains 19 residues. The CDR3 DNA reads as TGTGCCAGCTCACCGATACAGGGGGCTAGCGGGATAAGCACAGATACGCAGTATTTT. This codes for CASSPIQGASGISTDTQYF.

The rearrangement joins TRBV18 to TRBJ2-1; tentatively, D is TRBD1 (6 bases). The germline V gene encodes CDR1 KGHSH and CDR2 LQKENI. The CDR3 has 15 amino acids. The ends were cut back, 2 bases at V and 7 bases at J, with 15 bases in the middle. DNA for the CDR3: TGTGCCAGCTCACCATTGGACAGTTTAAGGAATGAGCAGTTCTTC. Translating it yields CASSPLDSLRNEQFF.

The CDR3, as DNA: TGTGCCAGCAGTCCGAACAGGGGGGTCACTGAAGCTTTCTTT. Its protein is CASSPNRGVTEAFF. This chain links TRBV6-6 with TRBJ1-1, with 8 nucleotides matching TRBD1. The CDR3 length is 14 residues. Germline loops: CDR1 MNHNY, CDR2 SVGAGI (reference sequence). The V and J ends lost 5 bases and 4 bases, in that order; junction bases with no gene match: 6.

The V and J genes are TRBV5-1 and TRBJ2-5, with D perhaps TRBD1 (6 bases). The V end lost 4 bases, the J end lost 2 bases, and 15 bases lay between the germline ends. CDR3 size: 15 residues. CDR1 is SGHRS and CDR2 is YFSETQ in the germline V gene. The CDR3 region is CASSGSPGQQETQYF. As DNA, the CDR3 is TGCGCCAGCAGCGGCTCCCCGGGACAACAAGAGACCCAGTACTTC.

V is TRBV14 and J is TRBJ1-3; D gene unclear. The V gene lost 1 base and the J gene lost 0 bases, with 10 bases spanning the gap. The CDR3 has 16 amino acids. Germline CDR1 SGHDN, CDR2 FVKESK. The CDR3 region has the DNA TGTGCCAGCAGCCAAGTAATAAACTTCTCTGGAAACACCATATATTTT. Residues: CASSQVINFSGNTIYF.

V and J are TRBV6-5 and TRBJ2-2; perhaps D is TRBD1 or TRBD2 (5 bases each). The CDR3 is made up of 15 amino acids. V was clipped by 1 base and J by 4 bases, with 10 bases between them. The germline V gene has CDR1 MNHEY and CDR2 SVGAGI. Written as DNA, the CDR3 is TGTGCCAGCAGTTACTTCGGGGCGACCACCGGGGAGCTGTTTTTT. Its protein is CASSYFGATTGELFF.

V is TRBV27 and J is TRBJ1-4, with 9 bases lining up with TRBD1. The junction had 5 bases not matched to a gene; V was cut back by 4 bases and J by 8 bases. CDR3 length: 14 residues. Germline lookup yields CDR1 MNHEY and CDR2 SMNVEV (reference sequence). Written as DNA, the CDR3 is TGTGCCAGCAGTTCCACCGGGACAGGGGAAAAACTGTTTTTT. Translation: CASSSTGTGEKLFF.